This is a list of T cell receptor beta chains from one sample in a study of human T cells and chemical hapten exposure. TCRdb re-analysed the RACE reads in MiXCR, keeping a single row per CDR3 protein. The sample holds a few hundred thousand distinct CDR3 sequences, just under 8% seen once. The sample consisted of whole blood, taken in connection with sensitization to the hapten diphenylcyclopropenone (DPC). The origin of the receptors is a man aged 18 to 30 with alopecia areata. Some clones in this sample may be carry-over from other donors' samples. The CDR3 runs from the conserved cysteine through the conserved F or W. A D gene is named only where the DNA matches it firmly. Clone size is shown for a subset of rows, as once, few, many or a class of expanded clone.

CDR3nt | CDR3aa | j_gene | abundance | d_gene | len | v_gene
TGTGCCAGCAGTCGCCCTAGCGGGGGGGTAAATGAGCAGTTCTTC | CASSRPSGGVNEQFF | TRBJ2-1 | few | TRBD2 | 15 | TRBV6-6
TGTGCCAGCAGTACGACAGCGAATCAGCCCCAGCATTTT | CASSTTANQPQHF | TRBJ1-5 | few | - | 13 | TRBV12-3/TRBV12-4
TGTGCCAGCCTGGCGCTTATGGATTCACCCCTCCACTTT | CASLALMDSPLHF | TRBJ1-6 | few | - | 13 | TRBV2
TGTGCCAGCAGTTCCGGCAGGCCGTCGTATTCACCCCTCCACTTT | CASSSGRPSYSPLHF | TRBJ1-6 | - | - | 15 | TRBV6-5
TGCGCCAGCAGCCCGGATACACCGGCCGACGAGCAGTACTTC | CASSPDTPADEQYF | TRBJ2-7 | many | - | 14 | TRBV5-1
TGTGCCAGCAGCCCCCAGACAGGCTTCTATGGCTACACCTTC | CASSPQTGFYGYTF | TRBJ1-2 | - | - | 14 | TRBV5-5
TGTGCCAGCAGTTACCTGGGACAGAGTAATTCACCCCTCCACTTT | CASSYLGQSNSPLHF | TRBJ1-6 | many | TRBD1 | 15 | TRBV6-5
TGTGCCAGCAGCTTACGTGGGGTTACAGATACGCAGTATTTT | CASSLRGVTDTQYF | TRBJ2-3 | - | - | 14 | TRBV11-2
TGTGCCACTATCGGGACAGGGGAGACCCAGTACTTC | CATIGTGETQYF | TRBJ2-5 | many | TRBD1 | 12 | TRBV10-3
TGTGCCAGCAGTATTTCAGGGAACCATGGCTACACCTTC | CASSISGNHGYTF | TRBJ1-2 | few | - | 13 | TRBV6-4
TGTGCCAGCACCCCAACCACCCTAGCGGGGGGCTCCTACAATGAGCAGTTCTTC | CASTPTTLAGGSYNEQFF | TRBJ2-1 | many | TRBD2 | 18 | TRBV12-3/TRBV12-4
TGTGCCACCTTCAGCCATACGGGACAGAAATACCAGTTCTTC | CATFSHTGQKYQFF | TRBJ2-1 | many | TRBD1 | 14 | TRBV6-2/TRBV6-3
TGCGCCAGCAGCCGGGGTACAGCCAGCGGAGATACGCAGTATTTT | CASSRGTASGDTQYF | TRBJ2-3 | few | - | 15 | TRBV5-1
TGTGCCAGCAGCCAAGCCCTCGAAGCTTTCTTT | CASSQALEAFF | TRBJ1-1 | few | - | 11 | TRBV7-9
TGTGCCAGCAGCGGATCACCTAACTATGGCTACACCTTC | CASSGSPNYGYTF | TRBJ1-2 | - | - | 13 | TRBV5-5
TGTGCCAGCAGCTCGCGACAGAATCAGCCCCAGCATTTT | CASSSRQNQPQHF | TRBJ1-5 | few | - | 13 | TRBV7-8
TGTGCCAGCAGCCTAGGACAGGACGCCTACGAGCAGTACTTC | CASSLGQDAYEQYF | TRBJ2-7 | few | TRBD1 | 14 | TRBV4-2
TGTGCCAGCAGCCAAGTTAACCAGGTCACTGAAGCTTTCTTT | CASSQVNQVTEAFF | TRBJ1-1 | few | - | 14 | TRBV14
TGCGCCAGCAGCCATTCGGTTGTGGTCCCGAACACCGGGGAGCTGTTTTTT | CASSHSVVVPNTGELFF | TRBJ2-2 | many | - | 17 | TRBV4-3
TGTGCCAGTAGTATTCCTCGAGGGGTTAACTATGGCTACACCTTC | CASSIPRGVNYGYTF | TRBJ1-2 | few | - | 15 | TRBV19
TGTGCCAGCAGTGAAGGACAGCCAACGTATTATGGCTACACCTTC | CASSEGQPTYYGYTF | TRBJ1-2 | many | - | 15 | TRBV2
TGCGCCAGCAGCCAAAGTGGGTTCCTCATGGGTACTGAAGCTTTCTTT | CASSQSGFLMGTEAFF | TRBJ1-1 | - | - | 16 | TRBV4-1
TGCGCCAGCAGCCAAGACCGGACAGTAGCCTCTTATGGCTACACCTTC | CASSQDRTVASYGYTF | TRBJ1-2 | - | - | 16 | TRBV4-3
TGTGCCAGCAGTCTCCGGAAGGATTGGAACTATGGCTACACCTTC | CASSLRKDWNYGYTF | TRBJ1-2 | few | - | 15 | TRBV6-5
TGTGCCAGCACCACCGACAGGGGCCAGAAGCCCCAGCATTTT | CASTTDRGQKPQHF | TRBJ1-5 | many | TRBD1 | 14 | TRBV12-3/TRBV12-4
TGTGCCAGCAGCCCAGGGTCCATAGCGGGCACTGAAGCTTTCTTT | CASSPGSIAGTEAFF | TRBJ1-1 | - | - | 15 | TRBV7-2
TGCAGTGCAGGAACAGGGGAAAAACACCTCCACTTT | CSAGTGEKHLHF | TRBJ1-6 | many | TRBD1 | 12 | TRBV20-1
TGTGCCAGCAGCTTAGATTGGAGAAACAGGGTCGTTTTCTCCTATAATTCACCCCTCCACTTT | CASSLDWRNRVVFSYNSPLHF | TRBJ1-6 | - | - | 21 | TRBV11-2
TGTGCCACCAACCCGGAAAACACCGAGGGCGGGGAGCTGTTTTTT | CATNPENTEGGELFF | TRBJ2-2 | many | - | 15 | TRBV7-8
TGTGCCAGCAGTGAGGTAGCCGGGGAGCTGTTTTTT | CASSEVAGELFF | TRBJ2-2 | few | - | 12 | TRBV2
TGTGCCAGCAGCCAAGAAAACAGTTACCAGCCCCAGCATTTT | CASSQENSYQPQHF | TRBJ1-5 | few | - | 14 | TRBV3-1
TGTGCCAGCAGCTTAGTTGGGGGAGAAGGGGAAAAACTGTTTTTT | CASSLVGGEGEKLFF | TRBJ1-4 | many | - | 15 | TRBV7-9
TGTGCCAGCAGCCCGACAGGATTCTACAATCAGCCCCAGCATTTT | CASSPTGFYNQPQHF | TRBJ1-5 | - | - | 15 | TRBV7-9
TGTGCCAGCACCATGACAGGGGCCTGGAACACTGAAGCTTTCTTT | CASTMTGAWNTEAFF | TRBJ1-1 | - | TRBD1 | 15 | TRBV6-2/TRBV6-3
TGTGCCAGCAGTTTATCGATCGGCGGGACGAACACTGAAGCTTTCTTT | CASSLSIGGTNTEAFF | TRBJ1-1 | few | - | 16 | TRBV27
TGCGCCAGCAGCCAAGGAACAGGGCGATCACCCCTCCACTTT | CASSQGTGRSPLHF | TRBJ1-6 | few | - | 14 | TRBV4-3
TGTGCCAGCAGCTTAGAGCCGGCAGAAGGATTGCATTTT | CASSLEPAEGLHF | TRBJ1-5 | - | - | 13 | TRBV11-2
TGCAGCGTACGGGGACAGACAACGTCTAGCACAGATACGCAGTATTTT | CSVRGQTTSSTDTQYF | TRBJ2-3 | - | TRBD1 | 16 | TRBV29-1
TGTGCCAGCAGCTCCGGGGAAAGGCAAGAGCAGTACTTC | CASSSGERQEQYF | TRBJ2-7 | - | - | 13 | TRBV7-9
TGTGCCAGCAGTTCCCACCCGGGACTTGTAGGGGGTGGCTACACCTTC | CASSSHPGLVGGGYTF | TRBJ1-2 | - | - | 16 | TRBV27
TGTGCCAGCAGTTCCGTTGGCACCCCCCAGTATTTT | CASSSVGTPQYF | TRBJ2-3 | - | - | 12 | TRBV12-3/TRBV12-4
TGTGCCAGCAGCCCCAATAGCGGGGGAGGCACAGATACGCAGTATTTT | CASSPNSGGGTDTQYF | TRBJ2-3 | - | TRBD2 | 16 | TRBV9
TGCAGCGTTTTGTATTGGGCGTACAATGAGCAGTTCTTC | CSVLYWAYNEQFF | TRBJ2-1 | - | - | 13 | TRBV29-1
TGCAGTGCCGGAGCGGGGGGGCAGGAGACCCAGTACTTC | CSAGAGGQETQYF | TRBJ2-5 | many | TRBD2 | 13 | TRBV20-1
TGTGCCACCAGTGGCGGGGTGTCAGAGACCCAGTACTTC | CATSGGVSETQYF | TRBJ2-5 | - | - | 13 | TRBV24-1
TGTGCCAGCAGCTCCGACAGGGGCAGATCCCACTCTGGAAACACCATATATTTT | CASSSDRGRSHSGNTIYF | TRBJ1-3 | - | TRBD1 | 18 | TRBV5-6
TGTGCCAGCAGTTCCGGACTAGCGGGTGATACGCAGTATTTT | CASSSGLAGDTQYF | TRBJ2-3 | - | TRBD2 | 14 | TRBV11-2
TGTGCCATCAGCTTCCAGGGAGTCAATGAGCAGTTCTTC | CAISFQGVNEQFF | TRBJ2-1 | - | - | 13 | TRBV10-3
TGCGCCAGCAGGACCGGGACAGGGGGCAATGAGCAGTTCTTC | CASRTGTGGNEQFF | TRBJ2-1 | - | TRBD1 | 14 | TRBV5-1
TGTGCCACCAGCAGAGATTGGAAGACCCAGTACTTC | CATSRDWKTQYF | TRBJ2-5 | - | - | 12 | TRBV15
TGTGCCAGCAGCCCCGGACTAGCGGGGTTCAGTGAGCAGTTCTTC | CASSPGLAGFSEQFF | TRBJ2-1 | few | TRBD2 | 15 | TRBV7-2
TGTGCCAGCAGTCCAGGGTCCGAGCAGTACTTC | CASSPGSEQYF | TRBJ2-7 | - | - | 11 | TRBV6-2/TRBV6-3
TGCAGTGCTCGACATATCTCTGGGGCCAACGTCCTGACTTTC | CSARHISGANVLTF | TRBJ2-6 | many | - | 14 | TRBV20-1
TGTGCCAGCAGCTTGTATGGCGGTACTGAAGCTTTCTTT | CASSLYGGTEAFF | TRBJ1-1 | many | - | 13 | TRBV5-6
TGCGCCAGCAGCCAAGACCAAAGGGTTAATTCACCCCTCCACTTT | CASSQDQRVNSPLHF | TRBJ1-6 | few | - | 15 | TRBV4-3